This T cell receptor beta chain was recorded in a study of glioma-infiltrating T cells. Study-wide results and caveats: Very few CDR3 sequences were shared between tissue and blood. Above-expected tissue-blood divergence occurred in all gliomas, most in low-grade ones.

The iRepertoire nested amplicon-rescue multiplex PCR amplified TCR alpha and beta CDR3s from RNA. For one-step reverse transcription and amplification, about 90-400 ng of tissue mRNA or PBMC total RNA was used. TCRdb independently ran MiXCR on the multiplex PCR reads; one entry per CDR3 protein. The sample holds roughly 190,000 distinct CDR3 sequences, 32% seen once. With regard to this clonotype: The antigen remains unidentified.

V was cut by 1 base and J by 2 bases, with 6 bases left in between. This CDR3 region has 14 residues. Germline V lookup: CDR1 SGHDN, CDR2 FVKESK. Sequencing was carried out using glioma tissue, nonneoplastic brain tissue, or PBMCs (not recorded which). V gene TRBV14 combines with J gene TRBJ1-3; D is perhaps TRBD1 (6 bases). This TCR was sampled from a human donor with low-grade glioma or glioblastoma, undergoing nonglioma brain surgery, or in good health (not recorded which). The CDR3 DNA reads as TGTGCCAGCAGCCAAGGGACAGCTGGAAACACCATATATTTT. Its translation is CASSQGTAGNTIYF.